Listed below are T cell receptor beta chains from one sample, sequenced in a study of T cell clones after liver transplantation. Sequencing was performed with immunoSEQ multiplex PCR; in TCRdb, only in-frame clones are kept and a portion is missing. The table has approximately 55,000 clones, about two thirds seen once. The starting material was CD4+ T cells from blood, obtained before liver transplant. Receptors originate from a human donor who received a liver transplant. CDR3s include the opening cysteine and the closing phenylalanine or tryptophan. D genes are given only for firm matches. The size of a clone is reported for some rows only, either as once, few or many, or as a class for expanded clones.

v_gene: TRBV30
abundance: NA
d_gene: NA
j_gene: TRBJ2-2
CDR3nt: TGTGCCTGGAGTGTTGGGCACAACACCGGGGAGCTGTTTTTT
CDR3aa: CAWSVGHNTGELFF

v_gene: TRBV2
abundance: NA
d_gene: NA
j_gene: TRBJ1-3
CDR3nt: TGTGCCAGCACCGTCCAGGGACTAAACACCATATATTTT
CDR3aa: CASTVQGLNTIYF

v_gene: TRBV10-2
abundance: NA
d_gene: TRBD1
j_gene: TRBJ1-1
CDR3nt: TGCGCCAGCAGGGAATTGACAGGGGGGGCCACTGAAGCTTTCTTT
CDR3aa: CASRELTGGATEAFF

v_gene: TRBV5-1
abundance: once
d_gene: TRBD1
j_gene: TRBJ2-5
CDR3nt: TGCGCCAGCAGCGGAGACAGGGGGCAAGAGACCCAGTACTTC
CDR3aa: CASSGDRGQETQYF

v_gene: TRBV4-1
abundance: NA
d_gene: TRBD1
j_gene: TRBJ2-7
CDR3nt: TGCGCCAGCAGCCAAAGGGCGGACAGGGCTACCTACGAGCAGTACTTC
CDR3aa: CASSQRADRATYEQYF

v_gene: TRBV25-1
abundance: NA
d_gene: NA
j_gene: TRBJ2-7
CDR3nt: TGTGCCAGTCGTACTACAGGAAACGAGCAGTACTTC
CDR3aa: CASRTTGNEQYF

v_gene: TRBV30
abundance: NA
d_gene: NA
j_gene: TRBJ2-1
CDR3nt: TGTGCGATGGGAGCAGGGGCAAGAACGAATGAGCAGTTCTTC
CDR3aa: CAMGAGARTNEQFF

v_gene: TRBV5-4
abundance: NA
d_gene: TRBD2
j_gene: TRBJ2-1
CDR3nt: TGTGCCAGCAGCTTTGGTCGGGGGGAGGGGGAGCAGTTCTTC
CDR3aa: CASSFGRGEGEQFF

v_gene: TRBV6-1
abundance: NA
d_gene: NA
j_gene: TRBJ1-5
CDR3nt: TGTGCCAGCAGACCCAGTACAAGTGGCAATCAGCCCCAGCATTTT
CDR3aa: CASRPSTSGNQPQHF

v_gene: TRBV6-5
abundance: NA
d_gene: NA
j_gene: TRBJ2-7
CDR3nt: TGTGCCAGCAGTTACGACAGGCAAGGCGAGCAGTACTTC
CDR3aa: CASSYDRQGEQYF

v_gene: TRBV6-5
abundance: NA
d_gene: TRBD2
j_gene: TRBJ2-7
CDR3nt: TGTGCCAGCAGTTCGTCGACTAGCGGGGGAAACTACGAGCAGTACTTC
CDR3aa: CASSSSTSGGNYEQYF

v_gene: TRBV2
abundance: NA
d_gene: NA
j_gene: TRBJ1-4
CDR3nt: TGTGCCAGCAGTGCCAGGGATGCCGAAAAACTGTTTTTT
CDR3aa: CASSARDAEKLFF

v_gene: TRBV6-5
abundance: few
d_gene: NA
j_gene: TRBJ1-6
CDR3nt: TGTGCCAGCAGTACCCCGCGGAGGGCCGGGTCACCCCTCCACTTT
CDR3aa: CASSTPRRAGSPLHF

v_gene: TRBV28
abundance: few
d_gene: TRBD1
j_gene: TRBJ2-7
CDR3nt: TGTGCCAGCACGGGACAGGGATACGAGCAGTACTTC
CDR3aa: CASTGQGYEQYF

v_gene: TRBV5-4
abundance: NA
d_gene: TRBD1
j_gene: TRBJ1-2
CDR3nt: TGTGCCAGCAGCCCGAGGACAGGGGGCCTCTATGGCTACACCTTC
CDR3aa: CASSPRTGGLYGYTF

v_gene: TRBV18
abundance: NA
d_gene: NA
j_gene: TRBJ1-4
CDR3nt: TGTGCCAGCTCAGTTGGGACACTTGCAACTAATGAAAAACTGTTTTTT
CDR3aa: CASSVGTLATNEKLFF

v_gene: TRBV5-8
abundance: NA
d_gene: NA
j_gene: TRBJ2-5
CDR3nt: TGTGCCAGCAGCCCCTCGAGGGGGGGCCGGGAGACCCAGTACTTC
CDR3aa: CASSPSRGGRETQYF

v_gene: TRBV6-1
abundance: few
d_gene: TRBD2
j_gene: TRBJ2-3
CDR3nt: TGTGCCAGCAGTGAAGGCGGGGGGGCCTCAGATACGCAGTATTTT
CDR3aa: CASSEGGGASDTQYF

v_gene: TRBV4-1
abundance: NA
d_gene: TRBD2
j_gene: TRBJ2-3
CDR3nt: TGCGCCAGCAGTTTCACACTTAGCGGGGGGGCGGCAGATACGCAGTATTTT
CDR3aa: CASSFTLSGGAADTQYF

v_gene: TRBV15
abundance: NA
d_gene: NA
j_gene: TRBJ1-1
CDR3nt: TGTGCCACCAGCAGAGACCAGGGGCAGGCAAGTGAAGCTTTCTTT
CDR3aa: CATSRDQGQASEAFF

v_gene: TRBV7-9
abundance: NA
d_gene: TRBD1
j_gene: TRBJ1-5
CDR3nt: TGTGCCAGCAGCTTAGGTTCGGGACAGGGGGAAAATCAGCCCCAGCATTTT
CDR3aa: CASSLGSGQGENQPQHF

v_gene: TRBV4-1
abundance: few
d_gene: TRBD1
j_gene: TRBJ1-2
CDR3nt: TGCGCCAGCAGCCACGGGACAGGGCAGAACTATGGCTACACCTTC
CDR3aa: CASSHGTGQNYGYTF

v_gene: TRBV5-8
abundance: NA
d_gene: NA
j_gene: TRBJ2-1
CDR3nt: TGTGCCAGCAGCTGGCAGGGGGGCTCCTACAATGAGCAGTTCTTC
CDR3aa: CASSWQGGSYNEQFF

v_gene: TRBV28
abundance: NA
d_gene: TRBD1
j_gene: TRBJ2-2
CDR3nt: TGTGCCAGCAGAACCCGGGACAGGGGTCCCACCGGGGAGCTGTTTTTT
CDR3aa: CASRTRDRGPTGELFF

v_gene: TRBV11-1
abundance: NA
d_gene: TRBD1
j_gene: TRBJ2-3
CDR3nt: TGTGCCAGCAGCCGTGGACAGGGACCCCCAGATACGCAGTATTTT
CDR3aa: CASSRGQGPPDTQYF

v_gene: TRBV5-8
abundance: NA
d_gene: NA
j_gene: TRBJ2-3
CDR3nt: TGTGCCAGCAGCTTGCAACAGAGCACAGATACGCAGTATTTT
CDR3aa: CASSLQQSTDTQYF

v_gene: TRBV6-1
abundance: NA
d_gene: TRBD1
j_gene: TRBJ2-4
CDR3nt: TGTGCCAGCGGTCGGGCAGGGGGTCAGGGGAACATTCAGTACTTC
CDR3aa: CASGRAGGQGNIQYF

v_gene: TRBV5-1
abundance: few
d_gene: TRBD1
j_gene: TRBJ2-3
CDR3nt: TGCGCCAGCAGCTTACAGGGGGGAGATACGCAGTATTTT
CDR3aa: CASSLQGGDTQYF

v_gene: TRBV28
abundance: once
d_gene: TRBD1
j_gene: TRBJ1-2
CDR3nt: TGTGCCAGCACCCGGACAGGATTTTATGGCTACACCTTC
CDR3aa: CASTRTGFYGYTF

v_gene: TRBV11-2
abundance: NA
d_gene: TRBD1
j_gene: TRBJ1-4
CDR3nt: TGTGCCAGCAGCCTGACAGGGGGCTTGGAAAAACTGTTTTTT
CDR3aa: CASSLTGGLEKLFF

v_gene: TRBV11-3
abundance: NA
d_gene: NA
j_gene: TRBJ1-2
CDR3nt: TGTGCCAGCAGCTTGCAGGGTCGCGGCTACACCTTC
CDR3aa: CASSLQGRGYTF

v_gene: TRBV11-2
abundance: NA
d_gene: NA
j_gene: TRBJ2-3
CDR3nt: TGTGCCAGCAGCTTAGGAGGGGGGGGCCTCACAGATACGCAGTATTTT
CDR3aa: CASSLGGGGLTDTQYF

v_gene: TRBV19
abundance: many
d_gene: NA
j_gene: TRBJ1-5
CDR3nt: TGTGCCACTAACAACAGGGGCAATCAGCCCCAGCATTTT
CDR3aa: CATNNRGNQPQHF

v_gene: TRBV5-1
abundance: NA
d_gene: TRBD1
j_gene: TRBJ2-3
CDR3nt: TGCGCCAGCAGCGTGGGACAGGTACGCACAGATACGCAGTATTTT
CDR3aa: CASSVGQVRTDTQYF

v_gene: TRBV15
abundance: NA
d_gene: NA
j_gene: TRBJ2-7
CDR3nt: TGTGCCACCAGCAGGGCTAGGAGCGTCCACGAGCAGTACTTC
CDR3aa: CATSRARSVHEQYF

v_gene: TRBV7-7
abundance: NA
d_gene: TRBD2
j_gene: TRBJ2-3
CDR3nt: TGTGCTAGCAGCTCTAGCGGGGGCCACACAGATACGCAGTATTTT
CDR3aa: CASSSSGGHTDTQYF

v_gene: TRBV7-9
abundance: NA
d_gene: TRBD1
j_gene: TRBJ1-1
CDR3nt: TGTGCCAGCAGCCCACAGGGGGCGTGGACTGAAGCTTTCTTT
CDR3aa: CASSPQGAWTEAFF

v_gene: TRBV5-5
abundance: NA
d_gene: TRBD1
j_gene: TRBJ1-6
CDR3nt: TGTGCCAGCAGCTTGTCGGGACAGGTTGATTCACCCCTCCACTTT
CDR3aa: CASSLSGQVDSPLHF

v_gene: TRBV2
abundance: few
d_gene: NA
j_gene: TRBJ2-4
CDR3nt: TGTGCCAGCAGTGATTCGGGAATAGCCAAAAACATTCAGTACTTC
CDR3aa: CASSDSGIAKNIQYF

v_gene: TRBV2
abundance: once
d_gene: TRBD1
j_gene: TRBJ2-6
CDR3nt: TGTGCCAGCAGTGGGGCAGGGGGTTCTGGGGCCAACGTCCTGACTTTC
CDR3aa: CASSGAGGSGANVLTF

v_gene: TRBV9
abundance: few
d_gene: NA
j_gene: TRBJ2-3
CDR3nt: TGTGCCAGCAGCGTAGCGGGTCTCACAGATACGCAGTATTTT
CDR3aa: CASSVAGLTDTQYF

v_gene: TRBV9
abundance: NA
d_gene: TRBD2
j_gene: TRBJ2-7
CDR3nt: TGTGCCAGCAGCGCCTCGTCAGGTAGGACTAGCGCCTTTTTATACTTC
CDR3aa: CASSASSGRTSAFLYF

v_gene: TRBV2
abundance: few
d_gene: NA
j_gene: TRBJ2-3
CDR3nt: TGTGCCAGCAGTGACAGGGGAATGAGCACAGATACGCAGTATTTT
CDR3aa: CASSDRGMSTDTQYF

v_gene: TRBV25-1
abundance: NA
d_gene: NA
j_gene: TRBJ1-5
CDR3nt: TGTGCCAGCAGTGAGTACGAGTCCAATCAGCCCCAGCATTTT
CDR3aa: CASSEYESNQPQHF